This TCR beta chain was found in a study of shared clonotypes between healthy human individuals. The study, taken as a whole, reports: Approximately 4.9% of naive CD4 clonotypes were shared across several donors. The low donor count limited represented genetic and exposure-history diversity. The expectation was that sequencing depth would affect clonotype sharing among donors.

About this clone itself: Its antigen remains unknown.

Using immunoSEQ multiplex PCR, the repertoire was profiled, and TCRdb retains in-frame clones only, with some absent. The table has about 2 million clones, roughly 94% seen once; the top ten hold 1.2%. The naive CD8 population came from CD45RO-negative cells selected for CCR7, without terminally differentiated effector memory CD45RA+ cells. CDR1 WSHSY and CDR2 SAAADI come from the germline V gene. The CDR3 consists of 13 residues. V was clipped by 3 bases and J by 4 bases, with 9 bases between them. Sequenced input: naive CD8+ T cells sorted from blood. The chain carries TRBV10-2 and TRBJ1-1; possibly TRBD1 for D (6 bases). This clonotype was obtained from a man between 18 and 35 years old in good health. The CDR3 coding sequence is TGCGCCAGCAGTGAAACAGGGTTCACTGAAGCTTTCTTT. Amino acid sequence: CASSETGFTEAFF.